This T cell receptor (beta chain) was retrieved from a study of tumor-infiltrating lymphocytes in localized non-small cell lung cancer. As regards this clone: Its antigen is undetermined.

Libraries were prepared by immunoSEQ multiplex PCR; TCRdb keeps only in-frame clonotypes and omits some of them. The sample yields about 22,000 clones, 80% seen once. Germline CDR1 SNHLY, CDR2 FYNNEI. Trimming removed 7 bases from V and 0 bases from J, with 10 bases in between. The CDR3 consists of 15 residues. Study-wide points: Available tissue quantity limited TCR sequencing to a patient subset. Higher tumor T cell infiltration than in uninvolved lung was supported by TCRbeta sequencing.

This clonotype originated in a human donor with non-small cell lung cancer. Sequencing was performed on lung tumor tissue. The J gene is TRBJ2-6, the V gene TRBV2; D not certain. The CDR3 DNA reads TGTGCCAGCACAAGACGGTCCTCTGGGGCCAACGTCCTGACTTTC. Translating gives CASTRRSSGANVLTF.